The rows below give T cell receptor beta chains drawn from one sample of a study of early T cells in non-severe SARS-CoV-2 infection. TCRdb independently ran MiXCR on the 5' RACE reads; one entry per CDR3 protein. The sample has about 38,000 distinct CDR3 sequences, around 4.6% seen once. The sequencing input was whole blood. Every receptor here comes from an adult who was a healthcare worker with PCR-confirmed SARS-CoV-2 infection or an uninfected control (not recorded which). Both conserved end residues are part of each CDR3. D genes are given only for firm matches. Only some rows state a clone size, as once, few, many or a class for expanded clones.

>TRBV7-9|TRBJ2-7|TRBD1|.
CASSSSLRGHEQYF
TGTGCCAGCAGCTCGAGCCTCAGGGGGCACGAGCAGTACTTC
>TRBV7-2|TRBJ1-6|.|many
CASSFQTAGNSPLHF
TGTGCCAGCAGCTTTCAGACCGCGGGGAATTCACCCCTCCACTTT
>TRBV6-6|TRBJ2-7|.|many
CASSYSSLEQYF
TGTGCCAGCAGTTACTCCAGCCTGGAGCAGTACTTC
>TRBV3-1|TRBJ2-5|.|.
CASSHGGVISQETQYF
TGTGCCAGCAGCCACGGAGGGGTGATCTCCCAAGAGACCCAGTACTTC
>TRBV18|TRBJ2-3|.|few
CASSPTSGDTQYF
TGTGCCAGCTCACCAACGTCTGGAGATACGCAGTATTTT
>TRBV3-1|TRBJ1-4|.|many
CASSQRGNNEKLFF
TGTGCCAGCAGCCAACGGGGAAATAATGAAAAACTGTTTTTT
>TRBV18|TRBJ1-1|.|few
CASSLIGVTEAFF
TGTGCCAGCTCACTCATCGGGGTGACTGAAGCTTTCTTT
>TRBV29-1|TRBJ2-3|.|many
CSVEDRGGLAQYF
TGCAGCGTTGAAGATAGGGGGGGACTTGCGCAGTATTTT
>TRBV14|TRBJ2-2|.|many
CASSQERITNTGELFF
TGTGCCAGCAGCCAAGAAAGGATCACGAACACCGGGGAGCTGTTTTTT
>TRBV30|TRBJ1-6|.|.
CAWSSGLNSPLHF
TGTGCCTGGAGTTCAGGGCTGAATTCACCCCTCCACTTT
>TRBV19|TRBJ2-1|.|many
CASSMSWQVDGSEQFF
TGTGCCAGTAGTATGTCCTGGCAGGTGGACGGCAGTGAGCAGTTCTTC
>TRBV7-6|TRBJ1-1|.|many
CASSLQGGVTEAFF
TGTGCCAGCAGCTTGCAGGGAGGTGTCACTGAAGCTTTCTTT
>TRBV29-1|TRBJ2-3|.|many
CSVEVRDIAQYF
TGCAGCGTTGAAGTCCGGGACATCGCGCAGTATTTT
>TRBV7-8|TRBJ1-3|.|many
CASSLAGGTGNTIYF
TGTGCCAGCAGCTTAGCTGGCGGAACTGGAAACACCATATATTTT
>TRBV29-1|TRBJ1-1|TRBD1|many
CSVPGQGDEAFF
TGCAGCGTTCCGGGACAGGGTGATGAAGCTTTCTTT
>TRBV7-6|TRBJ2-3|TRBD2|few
CASSLGGGRGDTQYF
TGTGCCAGCAGCTTAGGAGGTGGGAGGGGAGATACGCAGTATTTT
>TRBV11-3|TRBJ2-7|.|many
CASSLDRTEQYF
TGTGCCAGCAGCTTAGATCGAACGGAGCAGTACTTC
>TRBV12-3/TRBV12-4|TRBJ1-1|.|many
CASSLLMNTEAFF
TGTGCCAGCAGTTTGTTGATGAACACTGAAGCTTTCTTT
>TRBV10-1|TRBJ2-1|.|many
CATKSGLTAGEQFF
TGCGCCACAAAAAGTGGCTTGACGGCGGGTGAGCAGTTCTTC
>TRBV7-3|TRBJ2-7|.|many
CASSPRGAQEQYF
TGTGCCAGCTCTCCCCGGGGGGCGCAAGAGCAGTACTTC
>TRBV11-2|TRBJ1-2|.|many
CASSFNGLWSGYTF
TGTGCCAGCAGCTTTAACGGCCTGTGGTCTGGCTACACCTTC
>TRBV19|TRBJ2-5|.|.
CASSMLARPQETQYF
TGTGCCAGTAGTATGCTAGCGAGGCCTCAAGAGACCCAGTACTTC
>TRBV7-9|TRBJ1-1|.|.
CASSLGPRGEAFF
TGTGCCAGCAGCTTAGGACCGCGAGGGGAAGCTTTCTTT
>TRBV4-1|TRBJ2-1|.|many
CASSQVPWGYNEQFF
TGCGCCAGCAGCCAAGTCCCCTGGGGGTACAATGAGCAGTTCTTC
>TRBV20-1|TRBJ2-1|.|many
CSAPKQVDNEQFF
TGCAGTGCGCCGAAACAGGTTGACAATGAGCAGTTCTTC
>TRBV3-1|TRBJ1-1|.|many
CASSQDPGSAREAFF
TGTGCCAGCAGCCAAGACCCAGGGTCCGCACGGGAAGCTTTCTTT
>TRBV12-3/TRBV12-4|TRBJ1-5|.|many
CASRFPGFLYQPQHF
TGTGCCAGCAGGTTCCCGGGTTTTCTATATCAGCCCCAGCATTTT
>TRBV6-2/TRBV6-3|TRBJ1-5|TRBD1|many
CASSHYRTGKNQPQHF
TGTGCCAGCAGCCACTACAGGACAGGAAAGAATCAGCCCCAGCATTTT
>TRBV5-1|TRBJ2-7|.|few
CASSSGESSYEQYF
TGCGCCAGCAGCTCCGGGGAGAGCTCCTACGAGCAGTACTTC
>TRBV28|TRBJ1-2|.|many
CASLSGGSYGYTF
TGTGCCAGTCTTTCCGGGGGATCGTATGGCTACACCTTC
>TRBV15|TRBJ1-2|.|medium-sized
CATSRGGGTAYTF
TGTGCCACCAGCAGGGGGGGCGGGACCGCTTACACCTTC
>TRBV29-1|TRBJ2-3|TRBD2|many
CSVGGRFSDTQYF
TGCAGCGTCGGGGGGAGATTCTCAGATACGCAGTATTTT
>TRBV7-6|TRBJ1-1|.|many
CASSIRDVNTEAFF
TGTGCCAGCAGCATCAGGGATGTGAACACTGAAGCTTTCTTT
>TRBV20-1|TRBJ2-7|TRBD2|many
CSAPLGGRYEQYF
TGCAGTGCTCCCTTGGGGGGGAGGTACGAGCAGTACTTC
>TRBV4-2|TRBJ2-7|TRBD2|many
CASSHSTSGVSYEQYF
TGTGCCAGCAGCCATTCTACTAGCGGGGTGTCCTACGAGCAGTACTTC
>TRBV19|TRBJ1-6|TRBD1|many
CASSETGFGDSPLHF
TGTGCCAGTAGTGAGACAGGGTTTGGTGATTCACCCCTCCACTTT
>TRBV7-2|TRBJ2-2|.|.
CASSLAGNTGELFF
TGTGCCAGCAGCTTAGCAGGGAACACCGGGGAGCTGTTTTTT
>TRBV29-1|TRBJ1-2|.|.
CSAELQYGYTF
TGCAGCGCCGAATTGCAGTATGGCTACACCTTC
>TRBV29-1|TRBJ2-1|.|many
CSVGKERVFNEQFF
TGCAGCGTTGGTAAAGAGAGGGTTTTCAATGAGCAGTTCTTC
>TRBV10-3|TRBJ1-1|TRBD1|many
CAIMGQGLTEAFF
TGTGCCATCATGGGACAGGGGCTCACTGAAGCTTTCTTT
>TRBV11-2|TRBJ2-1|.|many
CASSLGLEGTEQFF
TGTGCCAGCAGCTTAGGGTTAGAAGGGACTGAGCAGTTCTTC
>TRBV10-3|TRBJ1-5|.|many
CAIRGDSNQPQHF
TGTGCCATCAGAGGAGATAGCAATCAGCCCCAGCATTTT
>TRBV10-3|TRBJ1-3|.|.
CAISETVSGNTIYF
TGTGCCATCAGTGAGACGGTCTCTGGAAACACCATATATTTT